The rows below give T cell receptor beta chains drawn from one sample of a study of shared clonotypes between healthy human individuals. Repertoires were generated with immunoSEQ multiplex PCR, while TCRdb's copy carries only in-frame clones and drops some. The sample records more than 450,000 clones, 79% being singletons. What was sequenced was PBMCs. The receptors derive from a woman between 35 and 50 years old in good health. Some clones in this sample may be carry-over from other donors' samples. Both conserved end residues are trimmed from each CDR3.

CDR3 protein: AITTGGPGANVLT; V gene: TRBV10-3
CDR3 protein: ASNPQQGDYGYT; V gene: TRBV19
CDR3 protein: SARDRNTIY; V gene: TRBV20-1
CDR3 protein: ASSHGESRAEAF; V gene: TRBV5-1
CDR3 protein: ASSQAVGQRTQY; V gene: TRBV4-3
CDR3 protein: SVVRTIKPPGYGYT; V gene: TRBV29-1
CDR3 protein: ASSSGLAGDLGTQY; V gene: TRBV7-7
CDR3 protein: ASTPGTVNTEAF; V gene: TRBV7-2
CDR3 protein: ASSLGQAQEAF; V gene: TRBV18
CDR3 protein: ASSRQVSSGANVLT; V gene: TRBV4-3
CDR3 protein: ASSFGQGLDYTEAF; V gene: TRBV28
CDR3 protein: SALTAYEQY; V gene: TRBV20-1
CDR3 protein: ASSQDEGANYGYT; V gene: TRBV4-2
CDR3 protein: ASSLEWSGQPQH; V gene: TRBV7-2
CDR3 protein: ASTSQGGSTSYEQY; V gene: TRBV6-6
CDR3 protein: ASTKRQAPSYEQY; V gene: TRBV28
CDR3 protein: ASSQEVRGRGEQF; V gene: TRBV4-3
CDR3 protein: ASSPIAGAGETQY; V gene: TRBV7-6
CDR3 protein: ATRWRETQY; V gene: TRBV5-1
CDR3 protein: ASSFVEDEAF; V gene: TRBV5-4
CDR3 protein: ASSRTAGAGYEQY; V gene: TRBV6-1
CDR3 protein: ASSLQAYSYNEQF; V gene: TRBV2
CDR3 protein: ASSLRENSGRVAQY; V gene: TRBV5-4
CDR3 protein: SAKVPGQGDEQF; V gene: TRBV29-1
CDR3 protein: ASSPDPNTEAF; V gene: TRBV2
CDR3 protein: AISRDSPSNQPQH; V gene: TRBV10-3
CDR3 protein: ASSQEASGSYEQY; V gene: TRBV4-2